Sequencing of this TCR beta chain was carried out in a study of B cell selection in AIRE deficiency. The repertoire was sequenced with immunoSEQ multiplex PCR; TCRdb's copy has only in-frame clones and lacks some. The sample lists about 1,600 clones, 75% to 90% occurring once. The V gene's germline CDR1 is SQVTM and CDR2 ANQGSEA. The CDR3 covers 14 residues. Sorting defined conventional CD4 T cells as CD4+CD127+. Turning to this clone: At one end the junction does not follow the germline gene, possibly because of a read error.

Specimen: CD4+CD127+ conventional T cells sorted from PBMCs. The clonotype comes from a human donor in good health. The genes are TRBV29-1 and TRBJ1-1, with D perhaps TRBD1 (6 bases). CDR3 in DNA: TGCAGCGTCGAAGTACAGGGTCGGGACACTGAAGCTTTCTTT. It yields the protein CSVEVQGRDTEAFF. Full variable domain (outside the CDR3, taken from reference TRBV29-1 and TRBJ1-1): SAVISQKPSRDICQRGTSLTIQCQVDSQVTMMFWYRQQPGQSLTLIATANQGSEATYESGFVIDKFPISRPNLTFSTLTVSNMSPEDSSIYLCSVEVQGRDTEAFFGQGTRLTVV.